Listed below are T cell receptor beta chains from one sample, sequenced in a study of CD8+ T cells in alopecia areata. The assay was immunoSEQ multiplex PCR, and TCRdb's table has in-frame clones only and misses some. Of about 200,000 clones listed, 60% are singletons. Material: CD4+ T cells sorted from blood, obtained at week 24, from a patient treated with tofacitinib. Receptor source: a human donor with alopecia areata. The CDR3 runs from the conserved cysteine through the conserved F or W. D genes are given only for firm matches. Clone size appears in some rows only: once, few, many, or a class for an expanded clone.

D,V,length,J,size,DNA,CDR3
-,TRBV27,13,TRBJ1-2,few,TGTGCCAGCAGTCCCGGGCCAATACAGGGCTACACCTTC,CASSPGPIQGYTF
TRBD2,TRBV29-1,13,TRBJ2-3,-,TGCAGCGTGGGAGCGGGGGGCACAGATACGCAGTATTTT,CSVGAGGTDTQYF
-,TRBV29-1,12,TRBJ1-2,-,TGCAGCGTTGCAGGGTTTCGCTATGGCTACACCTTC,CSVAGFRYGYTF
-,TRBV29-1,12,TRBJ2-5,-,TGCAGCGTTGATGGAAACGGAGAGACCCAGTACTTC,CSVDGNGETQYF
-,TRBV4-3,15,TRBJ2-1,-,TGCGCCAGCAGCCAAGATGCGACAGAGCACAATGAGCAGTTCTTC,CASSQDATEHNEQFF
TRBD1,TRBV15,14,TRBJ2-7,-,TGTGCCACCAAGAACGACAGGGGCAAGATCGAGCAGTACTTC,CATKNDRGKIEQYF
TRBD1,TRBV30,14,TRBJ1-2,-,TGTGCCTGGAGTAGGGACGACAGGGACTATGGCTACACCTTC,CAWSRDDRDYGYTF
-,TRBV25-1,11,TRBJ1-2,-,TGTGCCAGCAGAGGGGTTGGAGGCTACACCTTC,CASRGVGGYTF
TRBD1,TRBV23-1,16,TRBJ2-7,few,TGCGCCAGCAGTCAACCAAAGGGACAGGCTATTGGCGAGCAGTACTTC,CASSQPKGQAIGEQYF
TRBD2,TRBV7-2,16,TRBJ2-1,few,TGTGCCAGCAGTCTCCATACTAGCGGGTTCTACAATGAGCAGTTCTTC,CASSLHTSGFYNEQFF
-,TRBV2,18,TRBJ2-4,few,TGTGCCAGCAGTGAAGCGGAACTAGCCGGGACGGCGAGGTACATTCAGTACTTC,CASSEAELAGTARYIQYF
TRBD2,TRBV29-1,14,TRBJ2-7,-,TGCAGCGTCGTGATGACTAGCGGGGGCAACGAGCAGTACTTC,CSVVMTSGGNEQYF
-,TRBV7-2,16,TRBJ1-4,-,TGTGCCAGCAGCCCTATGGGCGTTGGAACTAATGAAAAACTGTTTTTT,CASSPMGVGTNEKLFF
TRBD2,TRBV29-1,13,TRBJ2-5,-,TGCAGCGTTGGCGGGAGTATCCAAGAGACCCAGTACTTC,CSVGGSIQETQYF
TRBD2,TRBV5-6,14,TRBJ2-5,-,TGTGCCAGCAGCTCTAGCGGGAGACAAGAGACCCAGTACTTC,CASSSSGRQETQYF
TRBD2,TRBV30,10,TRBJ2-1,-,TGTGCCTGGTTAGCGGGGGTACTGTTCTTC,CAWLAGVLFF
TRBD1,TRBV7-2,14,TRBJ1-1,-,TGTGCCAGCAGCCAGGGGGAACGTGGCACTGAAGCTTTCTTT,CASSQGERGTEAFF
-,TRBV7-2,14,TRBJ2-1,-,TGTGCCAGCATTCTAATGGGGAGTGGGAATGAGCAGTTCTTC,CASILMGSGNEQFF
TRBD2,TRBV20-1,11,TRBJ2-5,-,TGCAGTGCCCGGGGGGGAAAGACCCAGTACTTC,CSARGGKTQYF
-,TRBV29-1,9,TRBJ1-1,once,TGCAGCGCAGATCCTGAAGCTTTCTTT,CSADPEAFF
-,TRBV30,11,TRBJ2-7,-,TGTGCCTGGAGTGTGGGATACGAGCAGTACTTC,CAWSVGYEQYF
-,TRBV30,14,TRBJ1-4,few,TGTGCCTGGAGGACTCAGGGTAGTCATGAAAAACTGTTTTTT,CAWRTQGSHEKLFF
-,TRBV9,14,TRBJ1-5,-,TGTGCCAGCAGCGTAGACCCGGATAATCAGCCCCAGCATTTT,CASSVDPDNQPQHF
-,TRBV6-4,14,TRBJ1-6,-,TGTGCCAGCAGTGACTCCGGAGGGAATTCACCCCTCCACTTT,CASSDSGGNSPLHF
-,TRBV5-6,14,TRBJ1-1,few,TGTGCCAGCAGCTTGGAACTTCGTAACACTGAAGCTTTCTTT,CASSLELRNTEAFF
-,TRBV10-3,14,TRBJ2-1,-,TGTGCCATCAGTGGGGATCAAGGGGTCAATGAGCAGTTCTTC,CAISGDQGVNEQFF
-,TRBV10-3,12,TRBJ1-6,few,TGTGCCGCCCAAGACGGGGTTTCACCCCTCCACTTT,CAAQDGVSPLHF
-,TRBV10-3,15,TRBJ2-6,few,TGTGCCATCAGTGCCGCAGGGTCTGGGGCCAACGTCCTGACTTTC,CAISAAGSGANVLTF